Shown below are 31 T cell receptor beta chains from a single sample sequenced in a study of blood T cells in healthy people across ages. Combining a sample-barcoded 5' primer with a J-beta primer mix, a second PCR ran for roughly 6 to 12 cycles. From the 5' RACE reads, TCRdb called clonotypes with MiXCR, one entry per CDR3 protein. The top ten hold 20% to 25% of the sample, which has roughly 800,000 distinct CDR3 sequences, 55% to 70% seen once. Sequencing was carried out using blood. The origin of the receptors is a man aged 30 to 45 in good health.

In DNA, the CDR3 is TGTGCCAGCAGCACCCCCAACAGGGCCGATAACTATGGCTACACCTTC. The encoded protein is CASSTPNRADNYGYTF. The chain joins TRBV5-6 to TRBJ1-2; D might be TRBD1 (6 bases). Deletions cut 4 bases from V and 1 base from J, with 17 bases between. From germline, CDR1 is SGHDT and CDR2 YYEEEE. CDR3 length: 16 residues.

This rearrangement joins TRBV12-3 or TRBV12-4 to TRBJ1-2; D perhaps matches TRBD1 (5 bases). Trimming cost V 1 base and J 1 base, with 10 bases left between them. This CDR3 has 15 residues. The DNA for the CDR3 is TGTGCCAGCAGTTTAGGAGGGGCCCTTAACTATGGCTACACCTTC. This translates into CASSLGGALNYGYTF.

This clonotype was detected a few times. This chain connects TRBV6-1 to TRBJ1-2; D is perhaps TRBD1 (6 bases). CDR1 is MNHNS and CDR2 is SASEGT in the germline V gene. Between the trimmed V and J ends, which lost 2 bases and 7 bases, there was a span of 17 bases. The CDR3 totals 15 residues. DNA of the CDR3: TGTGCCAGCAGTGAATCGGGAACAGGGTTGGGTGGCTACACCTTC. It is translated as CASSESGTGLGGYTF.

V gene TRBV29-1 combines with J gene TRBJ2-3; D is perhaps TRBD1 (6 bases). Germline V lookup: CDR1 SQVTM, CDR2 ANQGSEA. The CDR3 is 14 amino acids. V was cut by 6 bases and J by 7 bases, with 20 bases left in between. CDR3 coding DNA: TGCAGCGTGGGAACAGGGCCTAGAGGGAATACGCAGTATTTT. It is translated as CSVGTGPRGNTQYF.

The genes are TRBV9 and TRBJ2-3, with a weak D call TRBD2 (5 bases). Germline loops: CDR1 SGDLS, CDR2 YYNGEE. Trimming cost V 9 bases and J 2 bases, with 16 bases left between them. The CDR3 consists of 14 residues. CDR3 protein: CATQSGSLTDTQYF. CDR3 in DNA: TGTGCCACCCAGAGCGGAAGCCTCACAGATACGCAGTATTTT.

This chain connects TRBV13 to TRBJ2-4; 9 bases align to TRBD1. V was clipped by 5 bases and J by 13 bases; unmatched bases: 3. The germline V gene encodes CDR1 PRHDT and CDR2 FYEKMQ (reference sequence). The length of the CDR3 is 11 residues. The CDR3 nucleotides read TGTGCCAGCAGCCCAGGACAGGGGCAGTACTTC. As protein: CASSPGQGQYF.

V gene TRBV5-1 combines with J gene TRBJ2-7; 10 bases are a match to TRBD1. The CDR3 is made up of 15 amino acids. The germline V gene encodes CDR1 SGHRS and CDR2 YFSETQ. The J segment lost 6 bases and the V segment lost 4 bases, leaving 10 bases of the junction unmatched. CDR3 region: CASSAGQGRNTEQYF. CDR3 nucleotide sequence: TGCGCCAGCAGCGCGGGACAGGGGCGTAACACCGAGCAGTACTTC.

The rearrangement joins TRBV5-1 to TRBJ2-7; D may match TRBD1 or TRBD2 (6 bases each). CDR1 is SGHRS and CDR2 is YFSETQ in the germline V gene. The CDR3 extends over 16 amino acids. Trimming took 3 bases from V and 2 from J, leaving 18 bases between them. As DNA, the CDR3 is TGCGCCAGCAGCTCCCTCGGAGGGGGGAGCGCCTACGAGCAGTACTTC. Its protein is CASSSLGGGSAYEQYF.

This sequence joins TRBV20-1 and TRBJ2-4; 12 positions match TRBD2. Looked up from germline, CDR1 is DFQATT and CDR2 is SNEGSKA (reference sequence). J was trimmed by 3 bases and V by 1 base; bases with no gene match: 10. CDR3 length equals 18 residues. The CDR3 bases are TGCAGTGCTAGAGGGATTACTAGCGGGAGGCAATACAAAAACATTCAGTACTTC. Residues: CSARGITSGRQYKNIQYF.

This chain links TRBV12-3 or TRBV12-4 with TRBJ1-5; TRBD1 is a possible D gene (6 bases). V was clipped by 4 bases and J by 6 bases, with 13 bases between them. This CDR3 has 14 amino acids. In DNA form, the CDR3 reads TGTGCCAGCAGTTGGGGGGGGCAAGGTCAGCCCCAGCATTTT. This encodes CASSWGGQGQPQHF.

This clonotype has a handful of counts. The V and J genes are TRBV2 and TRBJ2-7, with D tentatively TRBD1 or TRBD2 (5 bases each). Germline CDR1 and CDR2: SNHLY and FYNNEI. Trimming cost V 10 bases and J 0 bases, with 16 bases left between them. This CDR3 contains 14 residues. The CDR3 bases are TGTGCCACAGGACGGGACCTCAGCTCCTACGAGCAGTACTTC. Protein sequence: CATGRDLSSYEQYF.

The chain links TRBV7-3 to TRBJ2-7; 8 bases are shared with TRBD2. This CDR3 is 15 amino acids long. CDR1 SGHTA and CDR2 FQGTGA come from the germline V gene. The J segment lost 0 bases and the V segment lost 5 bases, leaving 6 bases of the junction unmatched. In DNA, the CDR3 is TGTGCCAGCAGCCTAGCGGGTCCAAGCTCCTACGAGCAGTACTTC. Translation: CASSLAGPSSYEQYF.

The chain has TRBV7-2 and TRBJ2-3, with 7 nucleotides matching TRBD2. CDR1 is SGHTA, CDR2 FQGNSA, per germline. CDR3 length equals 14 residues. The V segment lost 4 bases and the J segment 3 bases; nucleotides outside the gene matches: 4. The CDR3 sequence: CASSWGGTTDTQYF. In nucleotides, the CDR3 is TGTGCCAGCAGCTGGGGGGGTACAACAGATACGCAGTATTTT. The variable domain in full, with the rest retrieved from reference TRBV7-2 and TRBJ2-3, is GAGVSQSPSNKVTEKGKDVELRCDPISGHTALYWYRQSLGQGLEFLIYFQGNSAPDKSGLPSDRFSAERTGGSVSTLTIQRTQQEDSAVYLCASSWGGTTDTQYFGPGTRLTVL.

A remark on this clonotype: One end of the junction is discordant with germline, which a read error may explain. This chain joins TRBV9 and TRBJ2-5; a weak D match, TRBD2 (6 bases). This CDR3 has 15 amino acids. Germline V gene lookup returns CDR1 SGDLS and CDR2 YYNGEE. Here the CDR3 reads CASSVAGGPQEAQYF. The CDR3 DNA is TGTGCCAGCAGCGTAGCCGGGGGTCCCCAAGAGGCCCAGTACTTC. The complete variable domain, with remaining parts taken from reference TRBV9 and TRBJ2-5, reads DSGVTQTPKHLITATGQRVTLRCSPRSGDLSVYWYQQSLDQGLQFLIQYYNGEERAKGNILERFSAQQFPDLHSELNLSSLELGDSALYFCASSVAGGPQEAQYFGPGTRLLVL.

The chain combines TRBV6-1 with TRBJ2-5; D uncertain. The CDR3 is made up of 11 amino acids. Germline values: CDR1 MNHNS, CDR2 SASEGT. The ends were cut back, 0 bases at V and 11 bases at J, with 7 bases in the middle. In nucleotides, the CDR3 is TGTGCCAGCAGTGAAGCGGTCCAGCAGTACTTC. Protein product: CASSEAVQQYF.

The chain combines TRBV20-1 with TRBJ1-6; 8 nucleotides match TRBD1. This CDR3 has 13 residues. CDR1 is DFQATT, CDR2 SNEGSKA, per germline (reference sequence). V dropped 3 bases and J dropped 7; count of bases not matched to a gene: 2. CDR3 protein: CSARGDRNSPLHF. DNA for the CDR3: TGCAGTGCTAGGGGGGACAGGAATTCACCCCTCCACTTT.

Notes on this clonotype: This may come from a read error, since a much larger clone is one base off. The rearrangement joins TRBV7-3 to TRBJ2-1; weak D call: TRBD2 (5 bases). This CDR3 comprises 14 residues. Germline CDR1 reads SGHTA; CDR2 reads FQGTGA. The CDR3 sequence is CASSKAAGNNVQFF. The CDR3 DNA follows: TGTGCCAGCAGCAAAGCGGCTGGAAACAATGTGCAGTTCTTC.

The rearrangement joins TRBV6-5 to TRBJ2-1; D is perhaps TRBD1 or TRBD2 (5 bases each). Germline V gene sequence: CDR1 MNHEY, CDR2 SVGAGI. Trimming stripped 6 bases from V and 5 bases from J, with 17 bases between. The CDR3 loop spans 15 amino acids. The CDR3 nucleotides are TGTGCCAGCAGACCCAAGGTTTGGGACCACAATGAGCAGTTCTTC. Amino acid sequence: CASRPKVWDHNEQFF.

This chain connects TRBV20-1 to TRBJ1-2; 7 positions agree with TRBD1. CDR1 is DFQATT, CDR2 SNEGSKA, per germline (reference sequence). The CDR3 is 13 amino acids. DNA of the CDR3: TGCAGCGCATCGGACAGGCCAAACTATGGCTACACCTTC. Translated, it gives CSASDRPNYGYTF.

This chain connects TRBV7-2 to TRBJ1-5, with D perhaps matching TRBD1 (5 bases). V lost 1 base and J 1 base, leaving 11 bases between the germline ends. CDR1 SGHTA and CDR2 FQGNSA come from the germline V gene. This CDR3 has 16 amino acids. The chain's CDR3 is CASSLGGGSSNQPQHF. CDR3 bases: TGTGCCAGCAGCTTAGGGGGGGGGAGCAGCAATCAGCCCCAGCATTTT.

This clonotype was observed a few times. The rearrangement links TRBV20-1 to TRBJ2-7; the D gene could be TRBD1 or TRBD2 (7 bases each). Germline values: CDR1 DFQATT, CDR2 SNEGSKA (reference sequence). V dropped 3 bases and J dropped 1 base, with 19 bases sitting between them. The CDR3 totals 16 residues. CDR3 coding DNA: TGCAGTGCTAGGGGGGGAGGGGGCCTCCAGTCCTACGAGCAGTACTTC. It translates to CSARGGGGLQSYEQYF.

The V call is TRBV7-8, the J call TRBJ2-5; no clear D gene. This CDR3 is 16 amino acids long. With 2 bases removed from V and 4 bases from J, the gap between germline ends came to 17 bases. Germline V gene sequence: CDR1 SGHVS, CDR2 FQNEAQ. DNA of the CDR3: TGTGCCAGCAGCTTACTTGGTGTGGTATCCCCAGAGACCCAGTACTTC. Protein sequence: CASSLLGVVSPETQYF.

This chain's CDR3 is CSASTSGRAYEQYF. Here the CDR3 DNA reads TGCAGTGCTAGTACCAGCGGGAGGGCTTACGAGCAGTACTTC. J is TRBJ2-7 and V is TRBV20-1; 10 bases map to TRBD2. This CDR3 is 14 amino acids long. CDR1 is DFQATT, CDR2 SNEGSKA, per germline (reference sequence). The junction had 6 bases not matched to a gene; V was cut back by 3 bases and J by 4 bases.

The CDR3 loop is CASTGGGTVRTEAFF. CDR3 DNA: TGTGCCAGCACCGGGGGAGGGACGGTGAGGACTGAAGCTTTCTTT. The V gene is TRBV12-3 or TRBV12-4, the J gene TRBJ1-1; D may be TRBD1 (5 bases). The CDR3 contains 15 residues. V was trimmed by 7 bases and J by 5 bases, leaving 20 bases between them.

The CDR3 is CASRDDRGFLSGYTF. CDR3 sequence (DNA): TGTGCCAGCAGAGACGACAGGGGGTTTCTTTCTGGCTACACCTTC. This chain connects TRBV2 to TRBJ1-2; the match to TRBD1 covers 9 bases. With V trimmed by 6 bases and J by 7 bases, 12 bases remained unmatched. The CDR3 is 15 amino acids. Germline V lookup: CDR1 SNHLY, CDR2 FYNNEI. Together with reference TRBV2 and TRBJ1-2, the CDR3 gives the full variable domain: EPEVTQTPSHQVTQMGQEVILRCVPISNHLYFYWYRQILGQKVEFLVSFYNNEISEKSEIFDDQFSVERPDGSNFTLKIRSTKLEDSAMYFCASRDDRGFLSGYTFGSGTRLTVV.

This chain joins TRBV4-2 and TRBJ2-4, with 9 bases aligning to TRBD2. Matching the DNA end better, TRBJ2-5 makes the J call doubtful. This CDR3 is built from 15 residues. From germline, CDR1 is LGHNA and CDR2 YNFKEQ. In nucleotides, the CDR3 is TGTGCCAGCAGCCAAGGTATAGCGGGGGAAGAGACCCAGTACTTC. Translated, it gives CASSQGIAGEETQYF.

The CDR3 loop is CASSLKGGNQYF. In DNA form, the CDR3 reads TGTGCCAGCAGCTTAAAAGGGGGTAATCAGTACTTC. The V gene is TRBV11-3, the J gene TRBJ2-5, with D perhaps TRBD1 (6 bases). Germline V gene data show CDR1 as SGHNT and CDR2 as YENEEA. Trimming left V 2 bases short and J 11 bases short, with 12 bases between. The CDR3 extends over 12 amino acids. Full variable domain (remainder filled in from reference TRBV11-3 and TRBJ2-5): EAGVVQSPRYKIIEKKQPVAFWCNPISGHNTLYWYLQNLGQGPELLIRYENEEAVDDSQLPKDRFSAERLKGVDSTLKIQPAELGDSAVYLCASSLKGGNQYFGPGTRLLVL.

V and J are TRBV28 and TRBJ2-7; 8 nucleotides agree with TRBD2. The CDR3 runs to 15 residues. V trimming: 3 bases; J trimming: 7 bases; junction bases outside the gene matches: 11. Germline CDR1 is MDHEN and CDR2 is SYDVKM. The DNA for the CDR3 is TGTGCCAGCAGTTTGAGGCTAGCGGGTGGCAATGAGCAGTACTTC. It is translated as CASSLRLAGGNEQYF.

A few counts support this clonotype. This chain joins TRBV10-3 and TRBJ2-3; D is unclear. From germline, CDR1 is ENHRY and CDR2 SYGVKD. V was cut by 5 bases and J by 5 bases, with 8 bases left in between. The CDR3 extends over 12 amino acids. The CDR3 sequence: CAISSSRDTQYF. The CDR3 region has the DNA TGTGCCATCAGTTCCTCCCGAGATACGCAGTATTTT.

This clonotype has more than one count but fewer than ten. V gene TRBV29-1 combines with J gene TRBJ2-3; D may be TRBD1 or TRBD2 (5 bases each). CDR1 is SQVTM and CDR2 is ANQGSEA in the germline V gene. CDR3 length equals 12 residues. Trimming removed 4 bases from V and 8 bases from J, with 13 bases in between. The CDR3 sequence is CSVGGPGGTQYF. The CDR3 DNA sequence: TGCAGCGTTGGAGGGCCTGGGGGTACGCAGTATTTT.

CDR3 coding DNA: TGCAGCGTTGAACTAGCGGGAGTGGAATACGAGCAGTACTTC. As protein: CSVELAGVEYEQYF. The gene calls are TRBV29-1 and TRBJ2-4; TRBD2 agrees at 10 bases. The tail of the sequence fits TRBJ2-7 better, so the J call may be wrong. This CDR3 has 14 residues. Germline V gives CDR1 SQVTM, CDR2 ANQGSEA.